This T cell receptor beta chain was retrieved from a study of T cell clonality in common variable immunodeficiency. This clone was recorded a few times. Possible read error: a much larger clone is one base away. Read data end 3 residues before the CDR3 end; the end is taken from the germline J gene. The assay was immunoSEQ multiplex PCR, and TCRdb's table has in-frame clones only and misses some. The sample contains some 33,000 clones, none occurring once; around 4.1% lies in the top ten. Patients and controls were mostly of Caucasian heritage. Germline V gene lookup returns CDR1 SNHLY and CDR2 FYNNEI. This CDR3 region has 13 residues.

The sample was peripheral blood mononuclear cells. The genes are TRBV2 and TRBJ2-3; a possible D gene is TRBD1 (6 bases). This TCR came from a person between 18 and 75 years old in good health. The CDR3 DNA, read in part, is TGTGCCAGCCAAACAGGGTACAATCAGCCG. It is translated as CASQTGYNQP. The entire CDR3 protein reads CASQTGYNQPQYF.